Presented here are 30 T cell receptor beta chains from one specimen sequenced in a study of blood T cell repertoires in COVID-19. Generated by immunoSEQ multiplex PCR, the TCRdb table keeps only in-frame clones and is missing some. The data hold 25,000 or so clones, with nearly 90% observed a single time. The sequenced sample consisted of peripheral blood. Receptor source: a man between 70 and 80 years old with acute or convalescent COVID-19.

This sequence joins TRBV20-1 and TRBJ1-2, with 7 bases matching TRBD1. The CDR3 is 14 residues long. Germline V gene data show CDR1 as DFQATT and CDR2 as SNEGSKA (reference sequence). V lost 3 bases, J lost 3 bases, and 7 bases stayed unmatched. The CDR3 loop is CSASAGTVYYGYTF. Written as DNA, the CDR3 is TGCAGTGCTAGTGCGGGGACAGTATACTATGGCTACACCTTC.

This chain joins TRBV28 and TRBJ2-1, with 10 bases fitting TRBD2. This CDR3 contains 15 residues. J gave up 4 bases and V 7 bases, and 7 bases lay outside the gene matches. Germline CDR1 reads MDHEN; CDR2 reads SYDVKM. The CDR3 reads CASTPGTSVYNEQFF. The DNA of the CDR3 is TGTGCCAGCACCCCCGGGACTAGCGTATACAATGAGCAGTTCTTC.

J is TRBJ2-6 and V is TRBV7-9, with D tentatively TRBD1 (5 bases). Germline V gene lookup returns CDR1 SEHNR and CDR2 FQNEAQ (reference sequence). V was pared by 4 bases and J by 4 bases, with 8 bases between. The CDR3 covers 14 residues. This CDR3 is CASSSRAGANVLTF. The CDR3 DNA follows: TGTGCCAGCAGCTCCAGGGCAGGGGCCAACGTCCTGACTTTC.

This chain uses TRBV28 with TRBJ1-1; 7 bases match TRBD1. Germline CDR1 is MDHEN and CDR2 is SYDVKM. There are 14 residues in the CDR3. The V segment lost 4 bases and the J segment 5 bases; nucleotides outside the gene matches: 7. The CDR3 DNA reads TGTGCCAGCAGTTCCCGACAGGGCGGGACTGAAGCTTTCTTT. It encodes CASSSRQGGTEAFF.

This clone occurred a few times. The chain couples TRBV7-9 to TRBJ2-5; 8 nucleotides agree with TRBD2. Germline V CDR1 and CDR2: SEHNR, FQNEAQ (reference sequence). The J segment lost 5 bases and the V segment lost 1 base, leaving 6 bases of the junction unmatched. CDR3 size: 15 residues. CDR3 sequence reads: CASSLEPGGRETQYF. CDR3 sequence (DNA): TGTGCCAGCAGCTTAGAACCGGGAGGGCGGGAGACCCAGTACTTC.

The V gene is TRBV2, the J gene TRBJ1-2; no clear D gene. The CDR3 totals 11 residues. CDR1 is SNHLY, CDR2 FYNNEI, per germline. Trimming took 11 bases from V and 4 from J, leaving 11 bases between them. Written as DNA, the CDR3 is TGTGCCGTCCAGGTTAGCTATGGCTACACCTTC. Protein: CAVQVSYGYTF. The whole variable domain, remainder taken from reference TRBV2 and TRBJ1-2, is EPEVTQTPSHQVTQMGQEVILRCVPISNHLYFYWYRQILGQKVEFLVSFYNNEISEKSEIFDDQFSVERPDGSNFTLKIRSTKLEDSAMYFCAVQVSYGYTFGSGTRLTVV.

CDR3 DNA: TGTGCCAGCAGCGCGGGAGGACTAGCGGGAGGGCCCTACGAGCAGTACTTC. Translated, it gives CASSAGGLAGGPYEQYF. The chain carries TRBV9 and TRBJ2-7, with 15 bases that match TRBD2. The CDR3 has 17 amino acids. In germline, CDR1 is SGDLS, CDR2 YYNGEE. With V trimmed by 3 bases and J by 2 bases, 6 bases remained unmatched.

The chain has TRBV7-6 and TRBJ1-3; no definite D call. CDR1 SGHVS and CDR2 FNYEAQ come from the germline V gene. Trimming shortened V by 5 bases and J by 0 bases, and 5 bases separated the two germline ends. This CDR3 comprises 13 residues. CDR3 protein: CASSPNSGNTIYF. The CDR3 DNA is TGTGCCAGCAGCCCTAACTCTGGAAACACCATATATTTT.

As concerns this clone: A junction end diverges from the germline sequence, so it may reflect a read error. In the same sample, other DNA sequences code for this CDR3. This chain links TRBV9 with TRBJ2-5, with 9 bases matching TRBD2. The CDR3 runs 15 residues. Germline CDR1 SGDLS, CDR2 YYNGEE. CDR3 DNA sequence: TGCCCCAGCAGCGGCGGGGGGGGGCCCCAAGAGACCCAGTACTTC. Translation: CPSSGGGGPQETQYF.

V is TRBV2 and J is TRBJ2-1, with TRBD2 matching over 7 bases. Germline trimming cut 4 bases from V and 5 bases from J; bases unmatched to any gene: 8. This CDR3 has 15 amino acids. The V gene's germline CDR1 is SNHLY and CDR2 FYNNEI. CDR3 sequence reads: CASSVRSGANNEQFF. The CDR3 DNA reads as TGTGCCAGCAGTGTTCGGAGCGGGGCGAACAATGAGCAGTTCTTC.

The chain uses TRBV6-5 and TRBJ1-5; 7 bases agree with TRBD1. The CDR3 totals 16 residues. Germline V gene data show CDR1 as MNHEY and CDR2 as SVGAGI. V lost 6 bases and J lost 0; bases outside the gene matches: 8. CDR3 nucleotide sequence: TGTGCCAGCAGGTACGGGACAGCTTATAGCAATCAGCCCCAGCATTTT. Protein product: CASRYGTAYSNQPQHF.

This chain uses TRBV7-2 with TRBJ1-6; possibly TRBD1 for D (5 bases). The length of the CDR3 is 14 residues. Germline assignment: CDR1 SGHTA and CDR2 FQGNSA. V dropped 3 bases and J dropped 6 bases, with 9 bases sitting between them. The CDR3 protein is CASSFGRVNSPLHF. The CDR3 bases are TGTGCCAGCAGCTTCGGCAGGGTTAATTCACCCCTCCACTTT.

The chain has TRBV28 and TRBJ2-3, with TRBD2 as a possible D gene (5 bases). Germline V lookup: CDR1 MDHEN, CDR2 SYDVKM. This CDR3 region has 16 residues. V lost 5 bases, J lost 4 bases, and 19 bases lay in between. The CDR3 DNA reads as TGTGCCAGCAGTCTACTCGGACCGGGCGGGCCAGATACGCAGTATTTT. Encoded protein: CASSLLGPGGPDTQYF.

The chain links TRBV27 to TRBJ1-4; D is perhaps TRBD1 (5 bases). The germline V and J ends were trimmed by 8 bases and 0 bases, with 19 bases remaining between them. Germline V lookup: CDR1 MNHEY, CDR2 SMNVEV (reference sequence). The CDR3 consists of 17 residues. The CDR3 sequence is CASSRVAGIATNEKLFF. The CDR3 nucleotides are TGTGCCAGCTCTCGGGTGGCAGGGATAGCAACTAATGAAAAACTGTTTTTT.

The rearrangement links TRBV4-1 to TRBJ2-1, with 8 bases that match TRBD2. Germline lookup yields CDR1 MGHRA and CDR2 YSYEKL. The CDR3 has 18 residues. Germline trimming cut 0 bases from V and 6 bases from J; bases unmatched to any gene: 13. CDR3 nucleotide sequence: TGCGCCAGCAGCCAAGAACAGCGGGAGACCGTAAGCCCCAATGAGCAGTTCTTC. Protein sequence: CASSQEQRETVSPNEQFF.

CDR3 loop: CASSLGNSGTDTQYF. Written as DNA, the CDR3 is TGCGCCAGCAGCCTCGGTAATAGCGGCACAGATACGCAGTATTTT. This chain links TRBV4-1 with TRBJ2-3; D might be TRBD2 (5 bases). The length of the CDR3 is 15 residues. Germline values: CDR1 MGHRA, CDR2 YSYEKL. The ends were cut back, 4 bases at V and 1 base at J, with 12 bases in the middle.

V and J are TRBV4-1 and TRBJ2-1, with a weak D call TRBD2 (5 bases). Germline CDR1 and CDR2: MGHRA and YSYEKL. CDR3 size: 15 residues. The V end lost 5 bases, the J end lost 0 bases, and 11 bases lay between the germline ends. The CDR3 DNA follows: TGCGCCAGCAGCGCCAGCGGAGTCTCCTACAATGAGCAGTTCTTC. Its protein product is CASSASGVSYNEQFF.

This sequence joins TRBV7-3 and TRBJ2-5, with TRBD1 matching 8 bases. V was pared by 6 bases and J by 5 bases, with 2 bases of the junction left unmatched. From germline, CDR1 is SGHTA and CDR2 FQGTGA. The CDR3 totals 12 residues. CDR3 amino acids: CASSRDRETQYF. The CDR3 region has the DNA TGTGCCAGCAGTCGGGACAGGGAGACCCAGTACTTC.

The chain uses TRBV9 and TRBJ1-5, with no clear D. From germline, CDR1 is SGDLS and CDR2 YYNGEE. Trimming stripped 0 bases from V and 2 bases from J, with 9 bases between. CDR3 length equals 15 residues. The CDR3 DNA reads as TGTGCCAGCAGCGTAGACGGGGTCGGCAATCAGCCCCAGCATTTT. Its protein is CASSVDGVGNQPQHF.

The chain has TRBV7-2 and TRBJ2-7, with TRBD2 identical over 7 bases. V trimming: 3 bases; J trimming: 0 bases; junction bases outside the gene matches: 5. The length of the CDR3 is 15 residues. Germline V gene sequence: CDR1 SGHTA, CDR2 FQGNSA. CDR3 sequence reads: CASSFGGSSSYEQYF. DNA of the CDR3: TGTGCCAGCAGCTTTGGCGGGAGTAGCTCCTACGAGCAGTACTTC.

This clone was picked up a small number of times. V usage is TRBV5-1 and J usage is TRBJ1-1, with TRBD1 matching over 10 bases. This CDR3 comprises 14 residues. The V gene's germline CDR1 is SGHRS and CDR2 YFSETQ. Trimming took 5 bases from V and 4 from J; bases not matched to a gene: 5. CDR3 sequence reads: CASRGQGSSTEAFF. Written as DNA, the CDR3 is TGCGCCAGCAGGGGACAGGGGAGCAGCACTGAAGCTTTCTTT.

The chain employs TRBV2 and TRBJ1-2; maybe TRBD1 (5 bases). The CDR3 is 14 amino acids. Germline V gene sequence: CDR1 SNHLY, CDR2 FYNNEI. V shed 4 bases and J shed 8 bases, with 17 bases lying between them. Written as DNA, the CDR3 is TGTGCCAGCAGTGTGGAGGGGACCGACCAGGGCTACACCTTC. It is translated as CASSVEGTDQGYTF.

The chain couples TRBV4-1 to TRBJ2-1, with 11 nucleotides matching TRBD2. J lost 6 bases, V lost 3 bases, and 7 bases had no gene match. CDR1 is MGHRA, CDR2 YSYEKL, per germline. The CDR3 length is 16 residues. The CDR3: CASSHPYTSGSNEQFF. CDR3 coding DNA: TGCGCCAGCAGCCATCCCTACACTAGCGGGAGCAATGAGCAGTTCTTC.

The gene calls are TRBV18 and TRBJ2-3; TRBD1 agrees at 8 bases. There are 14 residues in the CDR3. V shed 3 bases and J 1 base; nucleotides not matched to a gene: 0. Germline lookup yields CDR1 KGHSH and CDR2 LQKENI. The CDR3 here is CASSPGQGTDTQYF. Written as DNA, the CDR3 is TGTGCCAGCTCACCGGGACAGGGCACAGATACGCAGTATTTT.

Turning to this clone: A read error may produce the germline difference seen at one junction end. This chain connects TRBV11-2 to TRBJ2-2; 8 bases are a match to TRBD2. In germline, CDR1 is SGHAT, CDR2 FQNNGV. The CDR3 consists of 16 residues. CDR3 sequence: CASSPGGSGVAGGLFF. Written as DNA, the CDR3 is TGTGCCAGCAGCCCCGGAGGTAGCGGGGTCGCTGGGGGGCTGTTTTTT.

The chain couples TRBV20-1 to TRBJ1-2, with 8 bases matching TRBD1. Germline V gives CDR1 DFQATT, CDR2 SNEGSKA (reference sequence). The CDR3 is 11 amino acids. CDR3 nucleotide sequence: TGCACCCCCCAGGGGGCGGATGGCTACACCTTC. Protein: CTPQGADGYTF.

The chain has TRBV2 and TRBJ2-4; 8 positions match TRBD2. Germline CDR1 reads SNHLY; CDR2 reads FYNNEI. Trimming removed 7 bases from V and 2 bases from J; junction bases left unmatched: 10. The CDR3 has 16 residues. CDR3 in DNA: TGTGCCAGCACCCCGGGGCGGGGGGAAACCAAAAACATTCAGTACTTC. Translated: CASTPGRGETKNIQYF.

The genes are TRBV2 and TRBJ1-5; D is possibly TRBD1 (6 bases). Germline V lookup: CDR1 SNHLY, CDR2 FYNNEI. The length of the CDR3 is 13 residues. V lost 5 bases, J lost 5 bases, and 10 bases lay in between. The CDR3 here is CASSRTDHQPQHF. The CDR3 bases are TGTGCCAGCAGTAGGACAGACCATCAGCCCCAGCATTTT.

The chain uses TRBV29-1 and TRBJ1-1; no reliable D call. The V gene lost 0 bases and the J gene lost 5 bases, with 10 bases spanning the gap. The CDR3 consists of 13 residues. Germline V gives CDR1 SQVTM, CDR2 ANQGSEA. The CDR3 DNA follows: TGCAGCGTTGAAGAGTCAGGAGGAACTGAAGCTTTCTTT. Residues: CSVEESGGTEAFF.

This clone is labeled medium-sized. This chain uses TRBV6-4 with TRBJ2-1, with D perhaps TRBD1 (6 bases). V lost 4 bases and J lost 7, with 14 bases in between. Germline V gene sequence: CDR1 MRHNA, CDR2 SNTAGT. This CDR3 spans 14 amino acids. The CDR3 reads CASSAIRGGNEQFF. DNA for the CDR3: TGTGCCAGCAGTGCCATCAGGGGTGGAAATGAGCAGTTCTTC.